This passage covers 9 T cell receptor beta chains from one sample sequenced in a study of OX40 agonist ivuxolimab in advanced cancers. Repertoires were generated with immunoSEQ multiplex PCR, while TCRdb's copy carries only in-frame clones and drops some. The data contain over 55,000 clones, roughly 84% of them seen just once; the ten biggest clones take up 1.6%. Sequenced here: CD4+ or CD8+ T cells sorted from blood, sampled in a trial of the OX40 agonist ivuxolimab. These receptor sequences come from an adult with an advanced solid tumor such as melanoma, head and neck, liver or kidney cancer.

The chain has TRBV2 and TRBJ2-3, with D perhaps matching TRBD1 (5 bases). CDR1 SNHLY and CDR2 FYNNEI come from the germline V gene. V lost 10 bases and J lost 8, with 19 bases in between. The CDR3 consists of 13 residues. CDR3 sequence (DNA): TGTGCCACCTCAAAGAACATAGACAGTACGCAGTATTTT. Translated: CATSKNIDSTQYF.

This clone was counted a single time. The genes are TRBV5-1 and TRBJ2-3; D remains unclear. This CDR3 contains 14 residues. The germline gives CDR1 SGHRS, CDR2 YFSETQ. The ends were cut back, 2 bases at V and 5 bases at J, with 12 bases in the middle. The CDR3 DNA reads as TGCGCCAGCAGCTTAATCCCTGGTGGAGATACGCAGTATTTT. Translated, it gives CASSLIPGGDTQYF.

The chain couples TRBV11-3 to TRBJ2-3, with D hard to call. The CDR3 loop spans 15 amino acids. Germline assignment: CDR1 SGHNT and CDR2 YENEEA. V was pared by 3 bases and J by 0 bases, with 10 bases between. CDR3 in DNA: TGTGCCAGCAGCTTGGGGTACGGGAGCACAGATACGCAGTATTTT. It is translated as CASSLGYGSTDTQYF.

The chain is built from TRBV11-3 and TRBJ1-1, with 7 nucleotides matching TRBD1. The germline V gene encodes CDR1 SGHNT and CDR2 YENEEA. CDR3 size: 13 residues. Unmatched junction bases numbered 5, after V lost 5 bases and J lost 5 bases. In DNA, the CDR3 is TGTGCCAGCAGCATTACGACAGGGACTGAAGCTTTCTTT. Encoded protein: CASSITTGTEAFF.

Only a few counts were recorded for this clone. The chain couples TRBV27 to TRBJ2-1; D tentatively reads TRBD1 or TRBD2 (6 bases each). This CDR3 has 16 residues. CDR1 and CDR2 from the germline V gene are MNHEY and SMNVEV (reference sequence). Trimming left V 8 bases short and J 6 bases short, with 23 bases between. DNA for the CDR3: TGTGCCAGCTGCCGAGATTTGGTAGAGGGGGGCAATGAGCAGTTCTTC. It codes for CASCRDLVEGGNEQFF.

The chain carries TRBV5-4 and TRBJ1-4; D is uncertain. Germline CDR1 reads SGHNT; CDR2 reads YYREEE (reference sequence). V lost 3 bases to trimming and J lost 3 bases, with 15 bases between them. There are 16 residues in the CDR3. The CDR3 DNA sequence: TGTGCCAGCAGCTCTTACATGGAGAGACCTAATGAAAAACTGTTTTTT. This codes for CASSSYMERPNEKLFF.

This chain joins TRBV5-6 and TRBJ2-1; unclear D gene. Germline assignment: CDR1 SGHDT and CDR2 YYEEEE. V was clipped by 2 bases and J by 7 bases, with 7 bases between them. This CDR3 has 12 residues. The CDR3 sequence: CASSFQVNEQFF. The CDR3 nucleotides read TGTGCCAGCAGCTTCCAAGTAAATGAGCAGTTCTTC.

The CDR3 spells CASSQGTYWNTEAFF. CDR3 DNA sequence: TGCGCCAGCAGCCAGGGGACATATTGGAACACTGAAGCTTTCTTT. The chain links TRBV4-1 to TRBJ1-1; D perhaps matches TRBD1 (6 bases). Germline V gene sequence: CDR1 MGHRA, CDR2 YSYEKL. The V end was cut by 3 bases, the J end by 1 base, with 12 bases between. The length of the CDR3 is 15 residues.

The J gene is TRBJ1-5, the V gene TRBV11-2; a weak D match, TRBD1 (5 bases). Per germline, CDR1 SGHAT and CDR2 FQNNGV. CDR3 length equals 13 residues. The germline V and J ends were trimmed by 4 bases and 4 bases, with 8 bases remaining between them. CDR3 DNA: TGTGCCAGCAGCTCACAGGAAAATCAGCCCCAGCATTTT. Translating gives CASSSQENQPQHF.